The 32 T cell receptor beta chains presented below share a single source sample, sequenced in a study of T cells in Graves' hyperthyroidism and ophthalmopathy. The TCR beta CDR3 regions underwent amplification using RNA transcripts as the source. The HTBI set primed first-round TCR CDR3 RT-PCR. TCRdb reprocessed the multiplex PCR reads via MiXCR and lists one record per CDR3 protein. The repertoire holds around 600,000 distinct CDR3 sequences, with more than 14% as singletons. Sequenced input: blood. Receptors originate from a woman in her fifties or sixties with Graves' ophthalmopathy.

The V call is TRBV19, the J call TRBJ2-7; possible D gene TRBD1, 5 bases. Germline V gene lookup returns CDR1 LNHDA and CDR2 SQIVND (reference sequence). The CDR3 consists of 16 residues. Trimming shortened V by 3 bases and J by 0 bases, and 15 bases separated the two germline ends. The CDR3: CASSIQDTRHSYEQYF. The CDR3 DNA reads TGTGCCAGTAGTATTCAGGACACCCGCCACTCCTACGAGCAGTACTTC.

This clonotype was seen at least ten times. J is TRBJ2-4 and V is TRBV28; 8 bases line up with TRBD1. V shed 5 bases and J 8 bases; nucleotides not matched to a gene: 8. CDR3 size: 14 residues. Germline V gene data show CDR1 as MDHEN and CDR2 as SYDVKM. CDR3 nucleotides: TGTGCCAGCAGTCCTCAGGGGGCTTCGCACATTCAGTACTTC. As protein: CASSPQGASHIQYF.

Only a few counts were recorded for this clonotype. One base away lies a much larger clone, so this may be a sequencing read error. This chain connects TRBV11-2 to TRBJ1-6; TRBD1 aligns across 7 bases. In germline, CDR1 is SGHAT, CDR2 FQNNGV. This CDR3 has 14 amino acids. J was trimmed by 7 bases and V by 1 base; bases with no gene match: 1. This CDR3 reads CASSLGDRNSPLHF. DNA of the CDR3: TGTGCCAGCAGCTTAGGGGACAGAAATTCACCCCTCCACTTT.

This clonotype was found a few times. Written as DNA, the CDR3 is TGTGCCAGCAGCCCCGGGGGGGGAAGGGGTGAAAAACTGTTTTTT. Translating gives CASSPGGGRGEKLFF. V gene TRBV7-3 combines with J gene TRBJ1-4; tentatively, D is TRBD1 (5 bases). V lost 5 bases, J lost 7 bases, and 17 bases lay in between. Germline V gene sequence: CDR1 SGHTA, CDR2 FQGTGA. There are 15 residues in the CDR3.

The chain couples TRBV27 to TRBJ1-1, with 12 bases that match TRBD1. The CDR3 extends over 15 amino acids. In germline, CDR1 is MNHEY, CDR2 SMNVEV (reference sequence). V dropped 6 bases and J dropped 6; count of bases not matched to a gene: 8. This CDR3 is CASSLGTGGFPEAFF. The CDR3, as DNA: TGTGCCAGCAGCCTCGGGACAGGGGGCTTCCCTGAAGCTTTCTTT.

This clonotype was observed many times. The rearrangement uses TRBV4-3 and TRBJ2-1; 7 bases match TRBD2. Germline V gene data show CDR1 as LGHNA and CDR2 as YSLEER. The V segment lost 1 base and the J segment 5 bases; nucleotides outside the gene matches: 5. The CDR3 consists of 15 residues. The CDR3 sequence: CASSQAGLGNNEQFF. In DNA, the CDR3 is TGCGCCAGCAGCCAAGCCGGACTAGGTAACAATGAGCAGTTCTTC.

This clonotype came up many times. V usage is TRBV28 and J usage is TRBJ2-4, with a tentative D call TRBD2 (5 bases). Germline values: CDR1 MDHEN, CDR2 SYDVKM. The CDR3 is 15 residues long. Deletions cut 6 bases from V and 6 bases from J, with 18 bases between. The CDR3 spells CASRPIGGSLNIQYF. DNA of the CDR3: TGTGCCAGCAGGCCCATCGGTGGGAGTCTAAACATTCAGTACTTC.

This clonotype was observed many times. This chain joins TRBV10-3 and TRBJ1-2; no clear D. CDR3 length: 13 amino acids. V was shortened by 4 bases and J by 0 bases, with 6 bases between the two germline ends. Germline-derived CDR1 and CDR2 are ENHRY and SYGVKD. CDR3 in DNA: TGTGCCATCAGTGGAATAACTAACTATGGCTACACCTTC. This encodes CAISGITNYGYTF.

Ten or more counts support this clonotype. CDR3 in DNA: TGTGCCAGCAGTTTCAATCCCCGGGACAGGGGGCTTAGCTCCTATAATTCACCCCTCCACTTT. Encoded protein: CASSFNPRDRGLSSYNSPLHF. The V and J genes are TRBV12-3 or TRBV12-4 and TRBJ1-6; 12 positions agree with TRBD1. V lost 3 bases to trimming and J lost 0 bases; unmatched junction nucleotides: 12. The CDR3 length is 21 residues.

This clonotype has ten or more counts. V and J are TRBV12-3 or TRBV12-4 and TRBJ2-1, with TRBD1 matching 7 bases. Trimming removed 8 bases from V and 1 base from J; junction bases left unmatched: 8. This CDR3 spans 15 amino acids. CDR3 nucleotides: TGTGCCAGCGCACTGAACAGGGGTTCCTACAATGAGCAGTTCTTC. It encodes CASALNRGSYNEQFF.

This clonotype came up many times. V gene TRBV3-1 combines with J gene TRBJ2-1, with TRBD2 identical over 7 bases. CDR1 and CDR2 (germline): LGHDT, YNNKEL (reference sequence). The CDR3 runs 17 residues. Trimming cost V 1 base and J 3 bases; bases outside gene matches: 9. In DNA form, the CDR3 reads TGTGCCAGCAGCCAAGGTCGGGCGGGAGTGGGCTACAATGAGCAGTTCTTC. Amino acids: CASSQGRAGVGYNEQFF.

The chain is built from TRBV28 and TRBJ2-1; no clear D. Germline-derived CDR1 and CDR2 are MDHEN and SYDVKM. V was clipped by 6 bases and J by 5 bases, with 11 bases between them. The CDR3 totals 13 residues. CDR3 sequence (DNA): TGTGCCAGCAGCCCGAGGAAAGACAATGAGCAGTTCTTC. This codes for CASSPRKDNEQFF. Full variable domain (remainder filled in from reference TRBV28 and TRBJ2-1): DVKVTQSSRYLVKRTGEKVFLECVQDMDHENMFWYRQDPGLGLRLIYFSYDVKMKEKGDIPEGYSVSREKKERFSLILESASTNQTSMYLCASSPRKDNEQFFGPGTRLTVL.

This clonotype was counted at least ten times. The chain couples TRBV11-3 to TRBJ2-3, with D uncertain. This CDR3 is 13 amino acids long. V was shortened by 0 bases and J by 4 bases, with 5 bases between the two germline ends. Germline V gene lookup returns CDR1 SGHNT and CDR2 YENEEA. CDR3 residues: CASSLEFSDTQYF. The DNA for the CDR3 is TGTGCCAGCAGCTTAGAATTTTCAGATACGCAGTATTTT.

This clonotype was seen ten or more times. V usage is TRBV7-3 and J usage is TRBJ2-3; D might be TRBD2 (5 bases). The germline V and J ends were trimmed by 5 bases and 0 bases, with 18 bases remaining between them. This CDR3 has 17 amino acids. Germline CDR1 reads SGHTA; CDR2 reads FQGTGA. CDR3 residues: CASSKLSGLHSTDTQYF. CDR3 nucleotide sequence: TGTGCCAGCAGCAAACTTTCGGGATTACATAGCACAGATACGCAGTATTTT.

There are many counts of this clonotype. The V gene is TRBV20-1, the J gene TRBJ2-7, with D perhaps TRBD2 (7 bases). Germline V gene sequence: CDR1 DFQATT, CDR2 SNEGSKA (reference sequence). The CDR3 is made up of 13 amino acids. V dropped 8 bases and J dropped 5 bases, with 19 bases sitting between them. For the CDR3, the DNA is TGCAGTCAGAAACAGGGAGGGGACGACGAGCAGTACTTC. Translation gives CSQKQGGDDEQYF.

This clonotype has at least ten counts. This rearrangement joins TRBV11-3 to TRBJ2-5; D call uncertain. Germline CDR1 SGHNT, CDR2 YENEEA. CDR3 length: 15 amino acids. Trimming left V 0 bases short and J 1 base short, with 9 bases between. In DNA, the CDR3 is TGTGCCAGCAGCTTAGAGGGCAGGCCCCAAGAGACCCAGTACTTC. Translation: CASSLEGRPQETQYF.

This chain joins TRBV9 and TRBJ1-2; TRBD1 matches at 7 bases. Germline V CDR1 and CDR2: SGDLS, YYNGEE. J was trimmed by 1 base and V by 3 bases; bases with no gene match: 9. This CDR3 is 16 amino acids long. CDR3 loop: CASSAQRQGLNYGYTF. DNA of the CDR3: TGTGCCAGCAGCGCGCAGCGACAGGGACTTAACTATGGCTACACCTTC.

This clonotype was seen a few times. The J gene is TRBJ2-5, the V gene TRBV2; D uncertain. V lost 1 base, J lost 1 base, and 16 bases lay in between. Germline V gene sequence: CDR1 SNHLY, CDR2 FYNNEI. The CDR3 length is 17 residues. The CDR3 DNA is TGTGCCAGCAGTGAAGACAGATCACGCCGATTCCAAGAGACCCAGTACTTC. Translated, it gives CASSEDRSRRFQETQYF.

This clonotype was recorded at least ten times. V is TRBV12-3 or TRBV12-4 and J is TRBJ1-1; D is uncertain. Trimming took 0 bases from V and 1 from J, leaving 12 bases between them. The CDR3 extends over 16 amino acids. The CDR3 DNA follows: TGTGCCAGCAGTTTAGCGCAGATACGAGGGAACACTGAAGCTTTCTTT. This translates into CASSLAQIRGNTEAFF.

This clonotype was recorded many times. The V and J genes are TRBV11-2 and TRBJ1-5, with 8 bases lining up with TRBD1. CDR1 and CDR2 from the germline V gene are SGHAT and FQNNGV. With 5 bases clipped from V and 0 bases from J, the junction kept 6 bases outside the gene matches. The CDR3 is 16 amino acids. CDR3 bases: TGTGCCAGCAGCAGGGACAGGCACTATAGCAATCAGCCCCAGCATTTT. This gives the protein CASSRDRHYSNQPQHF. Drawing the rest from reference TRBV11-2 and TRBJ1-5, the complete variable domain is EAGVAQSPRYKIIEKRQSVAFWCNPISGHATLYWYQQILGQGPKLLIQFQNNGVVDDSQLPKDRFSAERLKGVDSTLKIQPAKLEDSAVYLCASSRDRHYSNQPQHFGDGTRLSIL.

This clonotype was seen at least ten times. This rearrangement joins TRBV3-1 to TRBJ1-1; D may be TRBD1 (5 bases). The CDR3 is made up of 15 amino acids. Germline V gene sequence: CDR1 LGHDT, CDR2 YNNKEL (reference sequence). Trimming stripped 2 bases from V and 1 base from J, with 11 bases between. This CDR3 reads CASSQIWGENTEAFF. CDR3 DNA: TGTGCCAGCAGCCAAATCTGGGGGGAGAACACTGAAGCTTTCTTT.

The chain joins TRBV7-3 to TRBJ1-4, with D hard to call. Trimming pared 1 base from V and 0 bases from J, leaving 12 bases between. Per germline, CDR1 SGHTA and CDR2 FQGTGA. This CDR3 spans 17 amino acids. The CDR3 DNA is TGTGCCAGCAGCTTAAAGAACTCGGTGACAACTAATGAAAAACTGTTTTTT. This codes for CASSLKNSVTTNEKLFF.

This clonotype was observed at least ten times. This chain joins TRBV12-3 or TRBV12-4 and TRBJ2-1; 11 nucleotides line up with TRBD2. After removal of 8 bases from V and 8 bases from J, the junction contained 14 bases not matched to a gene. This CDR3 has 16 amino acids. CDR3 residues: CASADLLLAGAHEQFF. The CDR3 nucleotides read TGTGCCAGCGCTGACCTGTTACTAGCGGGAGCACATGAGCAGTTCTTC.

This clonotype was picked up many times. The J gene is TRBJ2-7, the V gene TRBV30; D gene ambiguous. The length of the CDR3 is 14 residues. Trimming removed 0 bases at V and 5 bases at J, with 14 bases between. Germline V gives CDR1 GTSNPN, CDR2 SVGIG (reference sequence). The CDR3 DNA follows: TGTGCCTGGAGTGTACTCTTTAGTACCGACGAGCAGTACTTC. This gives the protein CAWSVLFSTDEQYF.

The CDR3 region has the DNA TGTGCCACCAGTGATGTCGGGACTAGCGGGAGGCTGTTCTTC. Its protein is CATSDVGTSGRLFF. This chain joins TRBV24-1 and TRBJ2-1; TRBD2 matches at 15 bases. The CDR3 sequence is 14 residues long. Trimming cost V 3 bases and J 15 bases; bases outside gene matches: 5. Germline values: CDR1 KGHDR, CDR2 SFDVKD.

This clonotype was found many times. This rearrangement joins TRBV2 to TRBJ1-2, with D possibly TRBD1 on 5 matching bases. CDR1 is SNHLY, CDR2 FYNNEI, per germline. The ends were cut back, 7 bases at V and 3 bases at J, with 24 bases in the middle. The CDR3 spans 17 residues. CDR3 coding DNA: TGTGCCAGCAAAATCCCACAACTCAGGGTGACCGACTATGGCTACACCTTC. Protein sequence: CASKIPQLRVTDYGYTF.

The rearrangement uses TRBV27 and TRBJ1-1; TRBD1 aligns across 8 bases. CDR3 length: 14 residues. Germline values: CDR1 MNHEY, CDR2 SMNVEV (reference sequence). The junction had 13 bases not matched to a gene; V was cut back by 6 bases and J by 10 bases. This CDR3 is CASSLQGGTLGAFF. The CDR3 DNA is TGTGCCAGCAGCTTACAGGGGGGCACTCTTGGAGCTTTCTTT.

This clonotype has a count of ten or more. The chain has TRBV7-2 and TRBJ2-1; maybe TRBD1 (6 bases). The V and J ends lost 7 bases and 3 bases respectively, with 19 bases between them. CDR3 length equals 16 residues. Germline V gene lookup returns CDR1 SGHTA and CDR2 FQGNSA. CDR3 loop: CASILSGVVDYNEQFF. CDR3 DNA: TGTGCCAGCATCCTATCAGGGGTTGTGGACTACAATGAGCAGTTCTTC. Drawing the rest from reference TRBV7-2 and TRBJ2-1, the complete variable domain is GAGVSQSPSNKVTEKGKDVELRCDPISGHTALYWYRQSLGQGLEFLIYFQGNSAPDKSGLPSDRFSAERTGGSVSTLTIQRTQQEDSAVYLCASILSGVVDYNEQFFGPGTRLTVL.

This clonotype was seen repeatedly, ten times or more. The chain uses TRBV27 and TRBJ1-2, with TRBD1 matching 9 bases. Trimming at V came to 8 bases and at J to 3 bases, leaving 19 bases not matched to a gene. CDR3 length: 18 residues. From germline, CDR1 is MNHEY and CDR2 SMNVEV (reference sequence). The CDR3 DNA reads as TGTGCCAGCCGGGGGGGGGACGGGACAGGGTCGGTAGACTATGGCTACACCTTC. This encodes CASRGGDGTGSVDYGYTF.

This clonotype was recorded many times. The V gene is TRBV7-2, the J gene TRBJ1-1; D unresolved. Germline CDR1 SGHTA, CDR2 FQGNSA. V dropped 5 bases and J dropped 2 bases, with 15 bases sitting between them. CDR3 length equals 15 residues. The CDR3 bases are TGTGCCAGCAGCCCCGCCGGGGTTTTAAACACTGAAGCTTTCTTT. Residues: CASSPAGVLNTEAFF.

This clonotype appeared a few times. The V gene is TRBV15, the J gene TRBJ2-6; no firm D call. Trimming cost V 2 bases and J 0 bases, with 8 bases left between them. This CDR3 is built from 16 residues. Germline values: CDR1 LNHNV, CDR2 YYDKDF (reference sequence). The CDR3 nucleotides read TGTGCCACCAGCAGAAGACTTGGCTCTGGGGCCAACGTCCTGACTTTC. Translation gives CATSRRLGSGANVLTF. Using reference TRBV15 and TRBJ2-6 for the parts outside the CDR3, the full variable domain is DAMVIQNPRYQVTQFGKPVTLSCSQTLNHNVMYWYQQKSSQAPKLLFHYYDKDFNNEADTPDNFQSRRPNTSFCFLDIRSPGLGDTAMYLCATSRRLGSGANVLTFGAGSRLTVL.

Of note for this clonotype: At one of its ends the junction is not consistent with the germline gene, which may arise from a read error. In DNA, the CDR3 is TGTGCCAGCAGCCTAGCGGAGAGCACAGATACGCAGTATTTT. Protein sequence: CASSLAESTDTQYF. The rearrangement uses TRBV7-2 and TRBJ2-3, with 7 nucleotides matching TRBD2. The CDR3 length is 14 residues. Germline V gene data show CDR1 as SGHTA and CDR2 as FQGNSA.